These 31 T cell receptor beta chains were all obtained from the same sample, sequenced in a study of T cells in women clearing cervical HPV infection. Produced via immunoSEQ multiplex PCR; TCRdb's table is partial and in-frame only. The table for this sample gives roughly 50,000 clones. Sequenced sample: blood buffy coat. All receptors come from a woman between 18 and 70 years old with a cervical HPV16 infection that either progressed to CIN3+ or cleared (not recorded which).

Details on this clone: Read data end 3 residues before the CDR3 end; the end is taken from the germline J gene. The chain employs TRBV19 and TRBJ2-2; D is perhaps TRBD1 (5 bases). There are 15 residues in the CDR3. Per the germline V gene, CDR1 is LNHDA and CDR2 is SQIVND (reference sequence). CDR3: CASSPPKPQEEKLFF. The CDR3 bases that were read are TGTGCCAGTAGTCCACCAAAACCACAGGAAGAAAAG.

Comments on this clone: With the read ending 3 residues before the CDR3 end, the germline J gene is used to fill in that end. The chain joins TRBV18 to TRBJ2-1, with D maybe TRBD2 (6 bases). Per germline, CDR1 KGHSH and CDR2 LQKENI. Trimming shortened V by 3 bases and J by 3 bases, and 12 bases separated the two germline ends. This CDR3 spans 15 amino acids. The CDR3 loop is CASSPPGSGYNEQFF. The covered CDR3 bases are TGTGCCAGCTCACCGCCGGGTAGCGGCTACAATGAG.

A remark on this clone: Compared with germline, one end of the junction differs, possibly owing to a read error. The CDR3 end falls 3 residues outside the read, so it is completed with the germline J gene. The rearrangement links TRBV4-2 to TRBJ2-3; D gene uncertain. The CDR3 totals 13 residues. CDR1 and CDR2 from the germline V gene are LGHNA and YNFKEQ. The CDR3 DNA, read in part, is TGCGCCAGCAGCCAAGATGGTAGTTACACG. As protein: CASSQDGSYT. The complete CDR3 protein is CASSQDGSYTQYF.

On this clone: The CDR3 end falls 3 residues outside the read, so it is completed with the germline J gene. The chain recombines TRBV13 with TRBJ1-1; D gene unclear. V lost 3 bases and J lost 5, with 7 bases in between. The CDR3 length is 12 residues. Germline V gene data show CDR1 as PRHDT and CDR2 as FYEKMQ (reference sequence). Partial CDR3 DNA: TGTGCCAGCAGCTTCGGAGGGACTGAA. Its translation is CASSFGGTE. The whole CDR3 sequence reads CASSFGGTEAFF.

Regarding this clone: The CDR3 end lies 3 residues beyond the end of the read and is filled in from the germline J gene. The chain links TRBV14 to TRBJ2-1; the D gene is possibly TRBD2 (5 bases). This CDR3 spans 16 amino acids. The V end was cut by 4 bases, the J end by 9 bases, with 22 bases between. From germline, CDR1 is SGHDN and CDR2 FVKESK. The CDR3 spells CASSPTFGELDLEQFF. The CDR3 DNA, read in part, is TGTGCCAGCAGCCCGACCTTCGGGGAACTAGATCTTGAG.

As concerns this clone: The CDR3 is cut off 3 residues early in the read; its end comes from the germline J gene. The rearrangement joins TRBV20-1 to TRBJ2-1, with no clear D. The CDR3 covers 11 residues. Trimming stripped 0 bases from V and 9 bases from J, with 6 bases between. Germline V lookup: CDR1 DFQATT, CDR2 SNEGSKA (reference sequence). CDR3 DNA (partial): TGCAGTGCTAGAGATCCACTTGAG. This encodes CSARDPLE. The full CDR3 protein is CSARDPLEQFF.

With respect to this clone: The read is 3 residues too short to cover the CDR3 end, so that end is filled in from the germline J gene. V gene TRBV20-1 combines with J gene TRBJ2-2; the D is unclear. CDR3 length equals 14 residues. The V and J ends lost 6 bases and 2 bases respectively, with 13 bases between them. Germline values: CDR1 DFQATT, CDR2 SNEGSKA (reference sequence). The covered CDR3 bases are TGCAGTGCCAAAGGCCTAGAAAACACCGGGGAG. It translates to CSAKGLENTGE. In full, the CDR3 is CSAKGLENTGELFF.

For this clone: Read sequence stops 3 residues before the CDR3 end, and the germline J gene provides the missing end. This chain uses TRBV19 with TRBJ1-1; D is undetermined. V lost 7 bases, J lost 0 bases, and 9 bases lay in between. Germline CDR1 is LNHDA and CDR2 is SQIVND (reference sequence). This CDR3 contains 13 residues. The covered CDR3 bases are TGTGCCAGTATGGCGGAAATGAACACTGAA. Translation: CASMAEMNTE. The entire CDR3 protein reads CASMAEMNTEAFF.

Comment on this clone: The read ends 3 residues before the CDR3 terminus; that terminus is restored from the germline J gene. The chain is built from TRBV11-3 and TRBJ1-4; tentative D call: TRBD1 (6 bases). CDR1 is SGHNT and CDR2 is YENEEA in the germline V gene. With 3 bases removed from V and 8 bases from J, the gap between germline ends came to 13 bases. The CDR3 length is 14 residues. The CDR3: CASSFRGSGEKLFF. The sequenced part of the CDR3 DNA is TGTGCCAGCAGCTTCAGGGGAAGTGGAGAAAAA.

CDR3 loop: CASSGGAKTQYF. The CDR3 bases that were read are TGTGCCAGTAGTGGGGGGGCAAAGACC. V gene TRBV19 combines with J gene TRBJ2-5, with a weak D call TRBD2 (7 bases). The CDR3 end lies 3 residues beyond the end of the read and is filled in from the germline J gene. This CDR3 is built from 12 residues. With 5 bases removed from V and 6 bases from J, the gap between germline ends came to 10 bases. Per the germline V gene, CDR1 is LNHDA and CDR2 is SQIVND (reference sequence).

The sequenced CDR3 bases are TGCAGTGCTCTTCTAGCGGGGGGGCCCACAGATACG. Translating gives CSALLAGGPTDT. In full, the CDR3 reads CSALLAGGPTDTQYF. V usage is TRBV20-1 and J usage is TRBJ2-3; 12 nucleotides agree with TRBD2. The read ends 3 residues shy of where the CDR3 ends; the end is completed using the germline J gene. CDR1 and CDR2 from the germline V gene are DFQATT and SNEGSKA (reference sequence). J gave up 2 bases and V 5 bases, and 5 bases lay outside the gene matches. The CDR3 runs 15 residues.

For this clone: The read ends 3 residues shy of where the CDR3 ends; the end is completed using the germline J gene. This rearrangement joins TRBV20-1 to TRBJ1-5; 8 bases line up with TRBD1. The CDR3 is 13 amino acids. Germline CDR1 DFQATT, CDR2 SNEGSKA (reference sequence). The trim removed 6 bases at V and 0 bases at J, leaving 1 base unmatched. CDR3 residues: CSAQGDSNQPQHF. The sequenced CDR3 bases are TGCAGTGCACAGGGGGATAGCAATCAGCCC.

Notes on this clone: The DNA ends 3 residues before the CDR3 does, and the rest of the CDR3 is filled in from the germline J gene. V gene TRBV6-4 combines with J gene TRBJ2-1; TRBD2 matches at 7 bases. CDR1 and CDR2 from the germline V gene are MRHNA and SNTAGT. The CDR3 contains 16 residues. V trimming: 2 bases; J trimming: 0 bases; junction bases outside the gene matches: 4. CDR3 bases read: TGTGCCAGCAGTGACGGCCTAGCGGCCTCCTACAATGAG. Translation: CASSDGLAASYNE. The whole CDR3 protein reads CASSDGLAASYNEQFF.

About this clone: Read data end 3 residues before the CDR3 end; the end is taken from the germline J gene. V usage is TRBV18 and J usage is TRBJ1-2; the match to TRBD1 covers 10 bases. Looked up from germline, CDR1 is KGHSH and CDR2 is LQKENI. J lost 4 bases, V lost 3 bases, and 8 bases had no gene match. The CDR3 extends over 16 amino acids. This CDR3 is CASSPETGGILYGYTF. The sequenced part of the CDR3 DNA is TGTGCCAGCTCACCTGAGACAGGGGGCATTCTCTATGGC. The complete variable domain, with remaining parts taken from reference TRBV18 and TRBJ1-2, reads NAGVMQNPRHLVRRRGQEARLRCSPMKGHSHVYWYRQLPEEGLKFMVYLQKENIIDESGMPKERFSAEFPKEGPSILRIQQVVRGDSAAYFCASSPETGGILYGYTFGSGTRLTVV.

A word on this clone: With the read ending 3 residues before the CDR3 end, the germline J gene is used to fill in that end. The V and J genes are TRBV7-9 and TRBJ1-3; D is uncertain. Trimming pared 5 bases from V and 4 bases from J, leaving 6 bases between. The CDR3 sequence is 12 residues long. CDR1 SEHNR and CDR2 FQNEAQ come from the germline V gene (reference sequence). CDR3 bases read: TGTGCCAGCAGCACGAGGGGAAACACC. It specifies CASSTRGNT. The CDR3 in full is CASSTRGNTIYF.

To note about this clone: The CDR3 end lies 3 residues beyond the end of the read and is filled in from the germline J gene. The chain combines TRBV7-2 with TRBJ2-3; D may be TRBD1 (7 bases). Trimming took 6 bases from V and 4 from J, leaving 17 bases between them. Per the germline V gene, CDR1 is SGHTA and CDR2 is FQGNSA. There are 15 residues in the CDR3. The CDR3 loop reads CASRPPGGLADTQYF. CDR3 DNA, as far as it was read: TGTGCCAGCAGACCTCCAGGGGGGTTGGCAGATACG. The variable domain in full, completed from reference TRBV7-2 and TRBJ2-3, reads GAGVSQSPSNKVTEKGKDVELRCDPISGHTALYWYRQSLGQGLEFLIYFQGNSAPDKSGLPSDRFSAERTGGSVSTLTIQRTQQEDSAVYLCASRPPGGLADTQYFGPGTRLTVL.

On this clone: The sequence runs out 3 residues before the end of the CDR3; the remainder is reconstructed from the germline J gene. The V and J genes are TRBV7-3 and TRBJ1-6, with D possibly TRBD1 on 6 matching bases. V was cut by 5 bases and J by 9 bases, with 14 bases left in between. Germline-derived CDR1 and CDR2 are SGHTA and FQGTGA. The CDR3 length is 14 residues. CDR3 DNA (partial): TGTGCCAGCAGCCAGGGACAATTGGGTTCACCC. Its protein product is CASSQGQLGSP. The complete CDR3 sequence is CASSQGQLGSPLHF.

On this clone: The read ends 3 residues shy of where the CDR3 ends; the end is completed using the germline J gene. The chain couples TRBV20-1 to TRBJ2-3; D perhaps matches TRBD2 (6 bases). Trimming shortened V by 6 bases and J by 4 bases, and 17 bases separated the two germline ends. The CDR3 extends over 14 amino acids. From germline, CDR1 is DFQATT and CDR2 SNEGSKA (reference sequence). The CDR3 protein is CSASLTSNPDTQYF. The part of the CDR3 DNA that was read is TGCAGTGCCTCCCTGACTAGTAATCCAGATACG.

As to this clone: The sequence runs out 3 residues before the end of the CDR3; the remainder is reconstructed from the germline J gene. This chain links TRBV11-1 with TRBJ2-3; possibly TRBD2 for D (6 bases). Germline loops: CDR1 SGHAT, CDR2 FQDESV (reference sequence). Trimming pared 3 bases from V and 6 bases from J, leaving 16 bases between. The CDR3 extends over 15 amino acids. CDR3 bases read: TGTGCCAGCAGCTTCGTGACTAGTTATATTGATACG. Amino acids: CASSFVTSYIDT. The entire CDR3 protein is CASSFVTSYIDTQYF.

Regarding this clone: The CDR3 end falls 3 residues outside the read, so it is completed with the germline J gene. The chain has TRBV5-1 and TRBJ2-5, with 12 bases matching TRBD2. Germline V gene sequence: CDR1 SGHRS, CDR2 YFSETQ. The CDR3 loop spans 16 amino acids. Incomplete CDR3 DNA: TGCGCCAGCAGCCCCGGACTAGCGGGGATTACAGATACC. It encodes CASSPGLAGITDT. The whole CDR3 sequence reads CASSPGLAGITDTQYF.

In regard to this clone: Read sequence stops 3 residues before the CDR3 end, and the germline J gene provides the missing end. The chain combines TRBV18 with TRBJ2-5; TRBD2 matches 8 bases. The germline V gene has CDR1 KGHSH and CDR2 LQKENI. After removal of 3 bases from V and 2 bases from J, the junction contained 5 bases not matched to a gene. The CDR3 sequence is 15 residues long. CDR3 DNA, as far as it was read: TGTGCCAGCTCACCGAGCGGGGGTATACAAGAGACC. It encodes CASSPSGGIQET. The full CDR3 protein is CASSPSGGIQETQYF.

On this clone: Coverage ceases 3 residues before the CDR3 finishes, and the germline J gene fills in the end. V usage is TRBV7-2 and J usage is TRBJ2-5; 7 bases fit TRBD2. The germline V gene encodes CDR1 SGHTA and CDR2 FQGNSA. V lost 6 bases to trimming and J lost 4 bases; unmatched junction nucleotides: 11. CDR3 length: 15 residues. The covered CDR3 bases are TGTGCCAGCAGTCAGGTGGGGGGGATGGGAGAGACC. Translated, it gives CASSQVGGMGET. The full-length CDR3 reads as CASSQVGGMGETQYF. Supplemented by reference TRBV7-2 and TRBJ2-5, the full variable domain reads GAGVSQSPSNKVTEKGKDVELRCDPISGHTALYWYRQSLGQGLEFLIYFQGNSAPDKSGLPSDRFSAERTGGSVSTLTIQRTQQEDSAVYLCASSQVGGMGETQYFGPGTRLLVL.

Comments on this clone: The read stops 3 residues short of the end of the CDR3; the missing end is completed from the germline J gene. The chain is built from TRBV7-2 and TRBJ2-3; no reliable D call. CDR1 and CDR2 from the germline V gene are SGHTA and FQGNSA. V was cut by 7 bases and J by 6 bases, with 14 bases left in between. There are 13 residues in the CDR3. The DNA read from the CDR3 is TGTGCCAGCAAGGCATATACCCCGGATACG. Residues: CASKAYTPDT. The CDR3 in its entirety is CASKAYTPDTQYF.

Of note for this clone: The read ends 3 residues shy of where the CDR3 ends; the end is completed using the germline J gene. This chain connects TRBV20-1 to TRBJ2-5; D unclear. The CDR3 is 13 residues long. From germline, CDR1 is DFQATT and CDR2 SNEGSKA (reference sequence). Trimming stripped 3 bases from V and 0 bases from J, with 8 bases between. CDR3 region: CSARARNQETQYF. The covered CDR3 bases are TGCAGTGCTAGGGCGCGGAACCAAGAGACC.

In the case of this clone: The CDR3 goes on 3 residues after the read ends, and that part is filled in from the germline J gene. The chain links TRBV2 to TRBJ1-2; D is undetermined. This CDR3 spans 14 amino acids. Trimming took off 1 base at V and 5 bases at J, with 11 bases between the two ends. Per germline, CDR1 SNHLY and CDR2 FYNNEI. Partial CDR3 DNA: TGTGCCAGCAGTGAAGACTTACCCCATTATGGC. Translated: CASSEDLPHYG. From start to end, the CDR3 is CASSEDLPHYGYTF.

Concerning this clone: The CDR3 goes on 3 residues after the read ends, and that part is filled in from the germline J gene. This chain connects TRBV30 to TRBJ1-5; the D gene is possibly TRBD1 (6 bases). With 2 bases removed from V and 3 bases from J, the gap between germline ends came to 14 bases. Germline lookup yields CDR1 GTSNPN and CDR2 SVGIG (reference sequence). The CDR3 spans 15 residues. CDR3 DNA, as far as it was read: TGTGCCTGGAGTCATAACGACAGGATCAATCAGCCC. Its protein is CAWSHNDRINQP. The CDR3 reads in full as CAWSHNDRINQPQHF.

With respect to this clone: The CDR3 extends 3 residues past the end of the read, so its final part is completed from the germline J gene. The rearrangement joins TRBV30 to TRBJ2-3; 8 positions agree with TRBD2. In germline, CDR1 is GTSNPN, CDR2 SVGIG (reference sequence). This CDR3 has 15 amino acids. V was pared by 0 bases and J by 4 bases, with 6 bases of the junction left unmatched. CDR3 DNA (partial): TGTGCCTGGAGTGTACGGGGGGGCCTTGCAGATACG. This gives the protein CAWSVRGGLADT. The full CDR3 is CAWSVRGGLADTQYF.

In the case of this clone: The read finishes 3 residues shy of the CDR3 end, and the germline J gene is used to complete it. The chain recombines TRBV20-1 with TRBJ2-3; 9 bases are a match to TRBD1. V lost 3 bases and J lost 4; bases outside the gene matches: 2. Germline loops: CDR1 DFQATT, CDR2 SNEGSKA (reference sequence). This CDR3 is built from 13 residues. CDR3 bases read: TGCAGTGCTAGGAGGGACAGGGCAGATACG. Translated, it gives CSARRDRADT. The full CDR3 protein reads CSARRDRADTQYF.

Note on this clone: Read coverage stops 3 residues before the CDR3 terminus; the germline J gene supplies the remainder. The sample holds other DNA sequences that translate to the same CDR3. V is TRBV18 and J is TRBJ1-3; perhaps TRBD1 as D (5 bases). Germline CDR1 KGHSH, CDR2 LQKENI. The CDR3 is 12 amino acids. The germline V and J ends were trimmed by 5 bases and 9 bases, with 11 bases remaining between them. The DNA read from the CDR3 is TGTGCCAGCTCATCTCAGGGATCCACC. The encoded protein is CASSSQGST. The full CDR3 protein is CASSSQGSTIYF.

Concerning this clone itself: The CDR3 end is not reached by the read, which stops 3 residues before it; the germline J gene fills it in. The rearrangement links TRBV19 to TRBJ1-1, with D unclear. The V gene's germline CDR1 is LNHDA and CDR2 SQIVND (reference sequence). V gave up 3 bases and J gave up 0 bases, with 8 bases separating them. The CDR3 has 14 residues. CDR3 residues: CASSILAVNTEAFF. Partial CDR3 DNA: TGTGCCAGTAGTATCCTTGCAGTGAACACTGAA.

CDR3 DNA, as far as it was read: TGTGCCAGTACCGAAGCGGGAGGGCCGACCGGAGATACG. It is translated as CASTEAGGPTGDT. The entire CDR3 reads CASTEAGGPTGDTQYF. The chain joins TRBV19 to TRBJ2-3; 10 bases map to TRBD2. The read finishes 3 residues shy of the CDR3 end, and the germline J gene is used to complete it. This CDR3 is 16 amino acids long. J lost 5 bases, V lost 7 bases, and 12 bases had no gene match. The germline V gene has CDR1 LNHDA and CDR2 SQIVND (reference sequence).